This TCR beta chain was recovered during a study of CD8+ T cells in alopecia areata. Looking at the study overall: Treatment of the treated patients consisted of oral tofacitinib, 5 to 10 mg twice daily. Study results and limitations: During tofacitinib treatment, many expanded lesional clones remained in scalp and blood.

Remarks on this clone: Its specificity is not known.

The ends lost 5 bases at V and 2 bases at J; junction bases unmatched: 7. Germline V gene sequence: CDR1 SGHTA, CDR2 FQGNSA. This CDR3 comprises 15 residues. It was cDNA, reverse transcribed from extracted RNA, that served as the sequencing template. Profiled with immunoSEQ multiplex PCR; TCRdb holds only in-frame clones, not every one. This table holds 150,000 to 250,000 clones, more than 55% found once. The treatment denotes: oral pan-JAK inhibitor, 5-10 mg twice daily. The TCR originated in a human donor with alopecia areata. The material was CD4+ T cells sorted from blood, obtained at week 4, from a patient treated with tofacitinib. The chain carries TRBV7-2 and TRBJ2-5; 8 bases map to TRBD1. CDR3 region: CASSLRTGTQETQYF. DNA of the CDR3: TGTGCCAGCAGCCTCAGGACAGGGACACAAGAGACCCAGTACTTC.